Listed below are T cell receptor beta chains from one sample, sequenced in a study of cytomegalovirus exposure and HLA in healthy donors. Only in-frame clones appear in the TCRdb table, and some are missing; sequencing was by immunoSEQ multiplex PCR. The sample lists about 100,000 clones; roughly 80% were seen once. The material sequenced was PBMCs. Receptors originate from a female donor in good health and CMV-seropositive. The CDR3 runs from the conserved cysteine through the conserved F or W. A D gene is named only where the DNA matches it firmly. Clone size appears in some rows only: once, few, many, or a class for an expanded clone.

d_gene	v_gene	j_gene	abundance	len	CDR3aa	CDR3nt
NA	TRBV30	TRBJ2-5	NA	15	CAWSSSLSYQETQYF	TGTGCCTGGAGTTCGTCCCTCTCGTACCAAGAGACCCAGTACTTC
NA	TRBV2	TRBJ1-2	NA	14	CASSAHRVNYGYTF	TGTGCCAGCAGTGCGCACAGGGTTAACTATGGCTACACCTTC
TRBD2	TRBV4-2	TRBJ2-5	NA	17	CASSQGSSGRSRETQYF	TGTGCCAGCAGCCAAGGATCTAGCGGGAGGAGTCGAGAGACCCAGTACTTC
NA	TRBV19	TRBJ1-4	NA	14	CASNRQETNEKLFF	TGTGCCAGTAACCGACAGGAGACTAATGAAAAACTGTTTTTT
NA	TRBV28	TRBJ1-1	NA	14	CASSLVGRRTEAFF	TGTGCCAGCAGCCTGGTGGGGCGACGGACTGAAGCTTTCTTT
NA	TRBV7-2	TRBJ1-2	NA	13	CASSLDRDYGYTF	TGTGCCAGCAGCTTAGACAGGGATTATGGCTACACCTTC
NA	TRBV2	TRBJ1-2	NA	14	CASRVQTSNYGYTF	TGTGCCAGCAGAGTACAGACTAGTAACTATGGCTACACCTTC
NA	TRBV7-6	TRBJ2-7	NA	15	CASTPYKAVPYEQYF	TGTGCCAGCACCCCTTACAAGGCGGTACCCTACGAGCAGTACTTC
NA	TRBV2	TRBJ1-5	NA	14	CASSEAQQRSSKHF	TGTGCCAGCAGTGAAGCGCAACAGAGATCCTCAAAACATTTT
TRBD1	TRBV30	TRBJ1-4	NA	16	CAWKTGQGATNEKLFF	TGTGCCTGGAAAACGGGACAGGGGGCAACTAATGAAAAACTGTTTTTT
TRBD1	TRBV10-1	TRBJ1-5	NA	16	CASSEANRGRITGGHF	TGCGCCAGCAGTGAGGCTAACAGGGGGCGAATCACGGGGGGGCATTTT
NA	TRBV7-2	TRBJ1-1	once	13	CASSPQRRTEAFF	TGTGCCAGCAGCCCGCAGCGGCGCACTGAAGCTTTCTTT
TRBD2	TRBV7-8	TRBJ2-3	NA	15	CASTPERGGQDTQYF	TGTGCCAGCACCCCCGAGCGGGGGGGCCAAGATACGCAGTATTTT
NA	TRBV7-9	TRBJ2-2	few	12	CASSLDNGELFF	TGTGCCAGCAGCTTAGACAACGGGGAGCTGTTTTTT